This paragraph reports one T cell receptor (beta chain). Antigen specificity is unknown. One entry per CDR3 protein, called by TCRdb with MiXCR from the 5' RACE reads. Of approximately 240,000 distinct CDR3 sequences listed, about 16% are singletons. The J segment lost 5 bases and the V segment lost 4 bases, leaving 6 bases of the junction unmatched. This CDR3 is 14 amino acids long. Per the germline V gene, CDR1 is LGHDT and CDR2 is YNNKEL (reference sequence). The data originate from a study of T-cell memory formation after mild COVID-19. Study results and caveats: Researchers found some responding clones in pre-infection memory, a sign that cross-reactive memory joined.

The genes are TRBV3-1 and TRBJ2-5, with 8 bases identical to TRBD2. The sequence derives from a man aged 18 to 35 who had mild COVID-19 (a few samples of this study predate the infection). Cell type and time point are not known. The specimen was PBMCs or a T cell subset sorted from them (not recorded which). The CDR3: CASSPSGGVETQYF. DNA for the CDR3: TGTGCCAGCAGCCCGTCGGGGGGGGTCGAGACCCAGTACTTC.